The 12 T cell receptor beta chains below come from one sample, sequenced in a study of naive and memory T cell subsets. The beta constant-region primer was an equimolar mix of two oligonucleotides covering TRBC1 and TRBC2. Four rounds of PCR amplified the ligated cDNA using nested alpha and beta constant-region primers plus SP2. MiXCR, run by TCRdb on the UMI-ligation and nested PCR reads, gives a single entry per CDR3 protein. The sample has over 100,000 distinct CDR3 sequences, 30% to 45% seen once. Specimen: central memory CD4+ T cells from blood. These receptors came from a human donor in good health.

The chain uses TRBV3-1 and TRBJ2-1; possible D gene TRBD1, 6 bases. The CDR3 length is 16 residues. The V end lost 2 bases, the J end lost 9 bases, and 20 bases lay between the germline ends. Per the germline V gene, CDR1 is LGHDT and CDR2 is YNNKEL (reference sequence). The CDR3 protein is CASSQKGVGHWGEQFF. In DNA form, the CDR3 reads TGTGCCAGCAGCCAAAAGGGGGTCGGGCATTGGGGTGAGCAGTTCTTC.

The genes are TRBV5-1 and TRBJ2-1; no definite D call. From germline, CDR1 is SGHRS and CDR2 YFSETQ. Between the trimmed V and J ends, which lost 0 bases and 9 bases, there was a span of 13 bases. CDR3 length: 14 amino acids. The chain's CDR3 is CASSLETPESEQFF. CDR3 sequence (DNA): TGCGCCAGCAGCTTGGAGACCCCAGAGAGTGAGCAGTTCTTC.

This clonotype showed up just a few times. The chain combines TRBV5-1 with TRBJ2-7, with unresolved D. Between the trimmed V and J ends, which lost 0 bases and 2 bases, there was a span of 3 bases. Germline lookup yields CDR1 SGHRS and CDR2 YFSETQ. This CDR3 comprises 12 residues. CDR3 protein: CASSLDAYEQYF. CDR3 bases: TGCGCCAGCAGCTTGGATGCCTACGAGCAGTACTTC.

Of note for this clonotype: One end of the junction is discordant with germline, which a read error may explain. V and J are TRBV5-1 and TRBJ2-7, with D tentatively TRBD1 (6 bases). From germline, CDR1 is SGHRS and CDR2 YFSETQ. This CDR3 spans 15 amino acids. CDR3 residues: CASRLDPGERYEQYF. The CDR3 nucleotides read TGCGCCAGCAGATTGGATCCAGGGGAGAGGTACGAGCAGTACTTC.

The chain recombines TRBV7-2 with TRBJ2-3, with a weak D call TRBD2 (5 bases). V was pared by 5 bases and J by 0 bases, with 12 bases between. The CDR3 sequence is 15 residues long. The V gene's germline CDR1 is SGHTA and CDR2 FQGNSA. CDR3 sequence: CASSKGSGSTDTQYF. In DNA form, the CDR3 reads TGTGCCAGCAGCAAAGGCAGCGGTAGCACAGATACGCAGTATTTT.

The CDR3, as DNA: TGCGCCAGCAGCCAAGGAGGGTCTGGGGCGGGGGGTTACAATGAGCAGTTCTTC. Encoded protein: CASSQGGSGAGGYNEQFF. The chain is built from TRBV4-1 and TRBJ2-1; 8 bases agree with TRBD2. The CDR3 covers 18 residues. From germline, CDR1 is MGHRA and CDR2 YSYEKL. J gave up 4 bases and V 1 base, and 12 bases lay outside the gene matches.

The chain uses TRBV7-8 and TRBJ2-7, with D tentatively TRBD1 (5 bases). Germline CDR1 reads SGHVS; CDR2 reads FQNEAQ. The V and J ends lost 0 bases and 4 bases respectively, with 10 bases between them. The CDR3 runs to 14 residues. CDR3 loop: CASSLAGRVYEQYF. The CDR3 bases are TGTGCCAGCAGCTTAGCGGGCAGGGTTTACGAGCAGTACTTC.

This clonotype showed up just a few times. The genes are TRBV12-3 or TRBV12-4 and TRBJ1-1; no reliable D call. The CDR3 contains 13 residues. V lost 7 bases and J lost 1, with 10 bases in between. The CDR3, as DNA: TGTGCCAGCACCCTGACGGGGAACACTGAAGCTTTCTTT. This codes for CASTLTGNTEAFF.

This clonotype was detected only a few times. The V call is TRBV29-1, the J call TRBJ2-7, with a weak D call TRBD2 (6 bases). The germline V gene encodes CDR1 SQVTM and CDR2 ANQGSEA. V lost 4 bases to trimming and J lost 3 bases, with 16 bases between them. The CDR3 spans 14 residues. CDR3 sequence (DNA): TGCAGCGTTGCGCTCCGGGACTCCCACTACGAGCAGTACTTC. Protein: CSVALRDSHYEQYF.

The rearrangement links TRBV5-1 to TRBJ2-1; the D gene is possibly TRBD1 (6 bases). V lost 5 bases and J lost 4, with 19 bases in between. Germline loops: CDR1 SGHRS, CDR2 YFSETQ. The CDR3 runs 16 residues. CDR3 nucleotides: TGCGCCAGCAGATCCCAGGGGCTAGCTAGTTACAATGAGCAGTTCTTC. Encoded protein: CASRSQGLASYNEQFF.

DNA of the CDR3: TGTGCCACCGACCTTTGGCAGCGGGAGAAGGTTACCGGGGAGCTGTTTTTT. It yields the protein CATDLWQREKVTGELFF. This rearrangement joins TRBV6-1 to TRBJ2-2, with 8 bases fitting TRBD2. Germline CDR1 and CDR2: MNHNS and SASEGT. The length of the CDR3 is 17 residues. V shed 10 bases and J 5 bases; nucleotides not matched to a gene: 18.

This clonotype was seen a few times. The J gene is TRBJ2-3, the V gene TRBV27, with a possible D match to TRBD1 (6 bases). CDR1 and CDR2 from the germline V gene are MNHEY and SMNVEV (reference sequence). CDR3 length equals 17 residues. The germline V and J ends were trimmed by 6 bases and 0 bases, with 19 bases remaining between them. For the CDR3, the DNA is TGTGCCAGCAGGACCTACGAGGGACAACGAAGCACAGATACGCAGTATTTT. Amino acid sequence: CASRTYEGQRSTDTQYF.